This T cell receptor (beta chain) is drawn from a study of T cells after yellow fever vaccination (dated by TCRdb to between 2019 and 2020). In terms of the full investigation: Memory subsets (EM, EMRA, CM and Tscm) were sorted on a BD FACS Aria III using CD3, CD45RA, CCR7 and CD95 staining. The SMART-Seq v4 Ultra Low Input RNA kit was used to prepare libraries from fractions with low cell numbers. To follow T-cell clones before and after primary and booster YFV17D yellow fever vaccination, bulk TCR alpha and beta repertoires were sequenced over time. The cohort comprised two healthy male donors, one aged 18 to 30 and one aged 30 to 39 years. Blood samples were taken at several timepoints before and after primary and secondary immunization, and bulk PBMC replicates and cell subsets were isolated. Memory subsets were sorted on days 0, 15 and 45 and at 18 months following primary vaccination, and on days 0, 15 and 45 following the 30-year booster. General findings and caveats noted by the study authors: In the sorted memory subsets on day 0, nearly all of the vaccine-responding clonotypes fell below detection. Because only two donors were included in the study, the extent to which the findings can be generalized is limited. A small share of clonotypes occurred in both CD4 and CD8 compartments, likely arising from convergent recombination. Compared with the primary T-cell response, the secondary T-cell response was weaker but faster, peaking on day 5 rather than day 15. Most clones expanded after primary vaccination (roughly 96% of CD4 and 70% to 90% of CD8) were re-detected after the booster, suggesting that broad memory maintenance occurred. Because abundant contaminating clonotypes from the bulk population could be contained in FACS-sorted repertoires, computational filtering was required.

Synthesis of TCR cDNA relied on 5'RACE template switching, a step that introduced a universal primer site along with unique molecular identifiers. Priming for cDNA synthesis came from both the TCR alpha and TCR beta constant segments. Two PCR steps were used to amplify libraries, with sample barcodes and sequencing adapters being added in the second step. Sequencing of libraries was performed on Illumina HiSeq 2500 (2x100 bp) or NovaSeq (2x150 bp). Turning to the authors' computational methods: Demultiplexing of reads and collapsing into UMI consensus sequences were performed with MIGEC, and V(D)J alignment was carried out with MiXCR. Vaccine-responding clonotypes were identified with edgeR using replicate PBMC samples, with FDR below 0.01 and a log2 fold change above 5 up to day 15 being required. Each bulk clonotype received a CD4 or CD8 identity based on whether the sequenced CD4 or CD8 repertoire contained that clonotype at higher abundance. To estimate the distribution of each clone across memory phenotypes, clonotype frequencies in memory subsets were weighted by FACS-sorted cell numbers. The raw public data were reprocessed by TCRdb itself: fastp quality trimming at Q25, MiXCR clonotype calling, in-frame beta chains only. Under each unique CDR3 protein, matching rows form one entry showing the most common genes and DNA. V and J calls and clone size were set by TCRdb, not the authors. The sample has 46,000 or so distinct CDR3 sequences on record, 5% to 7% of them singletons. Jointly, the top ten make up roughly 10% of the sample.

CDR1 and CDR2 are drawn from the germline V gene (reference sequence): LNHNV, YYDKDF. V and J are truncated by 0 bases and 7 bases respectively, leaving an intervening sequence of 12 bases. The CDR3 sequence holds 14 residues, the cysteine and phenylalanine included. The only DNA kept is the CDR3, 42 bases in frame from the first base. According to the study, the label for this sample's treatment or condition signals: live attenuated yellow fever vaccine strain. A standard Ficoll-Paque protocol was used to isolate PBMCs from peripheral blood. For sorted memory subsets, RNA extraction was done with the RNeasy Micro Kit. This clonotype has ten or more counts. No base-level quality is on record; no much larger clone is a single base apart.

The TCR sequence derives from a man younger than 45 who received the YFV17D yellow fever vaccine. The chain is assembled from TRBV15 and TRBJ2-5, with the D segment possibly TRBD1 or TRBD2, each aligning over 5 bases. This material consisted of PBMCs, either bulk or a sorted T-cell subset (CD4+, CD8+, memory, or dextramer-sorted; not recorded which), taken 45 days after the yellow fever booster vaccination. The CDR3 is CATSRDPGGGTQYF. The nucleotide sequence reads TGTGCCACCAGCAGAGATCCTGGGGGTGGGACCCAGTACTTC.